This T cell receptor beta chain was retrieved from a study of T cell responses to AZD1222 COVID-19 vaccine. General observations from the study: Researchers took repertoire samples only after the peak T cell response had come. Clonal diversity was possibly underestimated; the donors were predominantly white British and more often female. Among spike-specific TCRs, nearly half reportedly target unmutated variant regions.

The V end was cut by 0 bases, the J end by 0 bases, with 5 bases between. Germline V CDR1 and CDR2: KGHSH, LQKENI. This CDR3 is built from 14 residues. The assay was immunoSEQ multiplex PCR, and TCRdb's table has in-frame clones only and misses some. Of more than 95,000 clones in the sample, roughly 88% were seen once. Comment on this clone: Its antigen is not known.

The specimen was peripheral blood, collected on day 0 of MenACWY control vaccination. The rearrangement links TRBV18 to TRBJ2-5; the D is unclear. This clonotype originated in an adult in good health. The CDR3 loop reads CASSPPEHQETQYF. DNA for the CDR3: TGTGCCAGCTCACCACCGGAGCACCAAGAGACCCAGTACTTC.